This section outlines one T cell receptor beta chain sequence together with its context. The antigen is unknown. Trimming cost V 5 bases and J 1 base, with 15 bases left between them. CDR1 and CDR2 (germline): MDHEN, SYDVKM. CDR3 length: 16 residues. Indicated time point: peripheral blood 6 weeks after treatment start. Every patient provided from 1 to 8 samples, collected pretreatment and on-treatment. The record originates from a study of PD-L1 blockade in urothelial cancer. Overall study: There were a median of around 140,000 T cells in blood samples. Notes on the study in general: Having blood TCR clonality under the median before treatment predicted better survival.

PCRs each included synthetic TCR analog templates spiked in. This table comes from immunoSEQ multiplex PCR, and its TCRdb copy is limited to in-frame clones, with some not included. This table has approximately 18,000 clones, about 85% appearing once. The source is a man aged 45-65 years with urothelial cancer. The sample in question was PBMCs, obtained around atezolizumab (anti-PD-L1) treatment. This chain connects TRBV28 to TRBJ1-5, with D possibly being TRBD1 (5 bases). In DNA form, the CDR3 reads TGTGCCAGCAGTCCAACCCAGGGTGGGAGCAATCAGCCCCAGCATTTT. It encodes CASSPTQGGSNQPQHF.